The 17 T cell receptor beta chains given below trace back to one sample, sequenced in a study of regulatory T cells in long-lasting Graves disease. Combining iRepertoire HTBI primers with Arm-PCR of CDR3 regions, the authors built TCR beta libraries. A single record per CDR3 protein comes from TCRdb applying MiXCR to the multiplex PCR reads. The repertoire holds some 460,000 distinct CDR3 sequences, with 15% to 20% as singletons. Time point here: newly diagnosed GD, antithyroid drugs for less than 3 months. PBMC-derived RNA was used for the TCR library. This same sample was also part of a study on T cells in Graves' hyperthyroidism and ophthalmopathy.

The sample in question was peripheral blood mononuclear cells (PBMCs), obtained at new diagnosis, from a patient treated with antithyroid drugs. Receptor source: a man between 35 and 55 years old with Graves disease.

About this clonotype itself: A read error is possible here, since a much larger clone lies one base away. The chain carries TRBV6-1 and TRBJ2-1; perhaps TRBD2 as D (6 bases). V lost 10 bases and J 3 bases, leaving 19 bases between the germline ends. CDR1 MNHNS and CDR2 SASEGT come from the germline V gene. The CDR3 is 15 residues long. CDR3 residues: CANSLLGLNYNEQFF. The DNA for the CDR3 is TGTGCCAACAGCCTCTTGGGACTCAACTACAATGAGCAGTTCTTC.

A few counts support this clonotype. This chain uses TRBV20-1 with TRBJ2-4, with TRBD2 matching over 15 bases. Germline lookup yields CDR1 DFQATT and CDR2 SNEGSKA (reference sequence). This CDR3 contains 20 residues. Losses at the gene ends were 4 bases for V and 1 base for J; bases not matched to a gene: 14. The CDR3 spells CSATAVRGLAGGPAKNIQYF. CDR3 in DNA: TGCAGTGCTACGGCCGTGAGAGGACTAGCGGGAGGGCCCGCCAAAAACATTCAGTACTTC.

This clonotype was detected ten times or more. The chain uses TRBV18 and TRBJ1-2, with D possibly TRBD1 on 5 matching bases. The CDR3 loop spans 14 amino acids. Between the trimmed V and J ends, which lost 3 bases and 6 bases, there was a span of 14 bases. CDR1 is KGHSH, CDR2 LQKENI, per germline. CDR3 loop: CASSPGGGTDGYTF. The CDR3 DNA reads as TGTGCCAGCTCACCGGGCGGGGGAACGGATGGCTACACCTTC.

V is TRBV5-1 and J is TRBJ2-5; D gene ambiguous. The germline V gene has CDR1 SGHRS and CDR2 YFSETQ. The CDR3 loop spans 16 amino acids. The V gene lost 0 bases and the J gene lost 5 bases, with 17 bases spanning the gap. CDR3 amino acids: CASSLAFPRKMETQYF. CDR3 nucleotide sequence: TGCGCCAGCAGCTTGGCCTTTCCGCGGAAGATGGAGACCCAGTACTTC.

This clonotype was seen many times. The gene calls are TRBV7-8 and TRBJ1-1; D gene ambiguous. The CDR3 is 13 residues long. The V gene lost 0 bases and the J gene lost 7 bases, with 9 bases spanning the gap. CDR1 and CDR2 from the germline V gene are SGHVS and FQNEAQ. CDR3 region: CASSLAGTREAFF. The DNA for the CDR3 is TGTGCCAGCAGCTTAGCCGGAACCCGTGAAGCTTTCTTT.

This clonotype was seen a few times. The chain combines TRBV3-1 with TRBJ2-7; tentatively, D is TRBD1 or TRBD2 (8 bases each). The CDR3 is 20 amino acids. The V end was cut by 1 base, the J end by 1 base, with 26 bases between. From germline, CDR1 is LGHDT and CDR2 YNNKEL (reference sequence). As DNA, the CDR3 is TGTGCCAGCAGCCAAGTCTTGGCAGGGGGCGTTAGCGGGACATCCTACGAGCAGTACTTC. Translated: CASSQVLAGGVSGTSYEQYF.

This clonotype was seen at least ten times. The chain links TRBV5-1 to TRBJ2-6; D not certain. Trimming stripped 1 base from V and 3 bases from J, with 8 bases between. Germline CDR1 reads SGHRS; CDR2 reads YFSETQ. This CDR3 has 15 residues. CDR3 nucleotides: TGCGCCAGCAGCTTGAGGACGAGTGGGGCCAACGTCCTGACTTTC. This encodes CASSLRTSGANVLTF.

This clonotype was observed at least ten times. The chain has TRBV3-1 and TRBJ2-1, with D possibly called TRBD1 or TRBD2 (5 bases each). Germline-derived CDR1 and CDR2 are LGHDT and YNNKEL (reference sequence). The CDR3 runs to 13 residues. Trimming stripped 4 bases from V and 8 bases from J, with 12 bases between. CDR3 sequence reads: CASSPLGVHEQFF. CDR3 bases: TGTGCCAGCAGCCCCCTGGGGGTCCATGAGCAGTTCTTC.

The rearrangement uses TRBV20-1 and TRBJ1-5, with TRBD1 identical over 7 bases. The CDR3 is 11 amino acids. The trim removed 5 bases at V and 6 bases at J, leaving 1 base unmatched. CDR1 DFQATT and CDR2 SNEGSKA come from the germline V gene (reference sequence). CDR3 bases: TGCAGTGCTCAGGGGGGTCAGCCCCAGCATTTT. It encodes CSAQGGQPQHF.

Comments on this clonotype: At one of its ends the junction is not consistent with the germline gene, which may arise from a read error. CDR3 nucleotides: TGCAGTGCAAGAGACAAGGGAGGGGGAAGAACTGAAGCTTTCTTT. Residues: CSARDKGGGRTEAFF. The chain couples TRBV20-1 to TRBJ1-1, with a tentative D call TRBD1 (6 bases). The V gene's germline CDR1 is DFQATT and CDR2 SNEGSKA (reference sequence). The CDR3 is 15 residues long.

The chain recombines TRBV19 with TRBJ2-1; 9 bases fit TRBD1. In germline, CDR1 is LNHDA, CDR2 SQIVND (reference sequence). CDR3 length equals 16 residues. Trimming removed 5 bases from V and 4 bases from J; junction bases left unmatched: 9. The CDR3 region is CASSSGTGSVYNEQFF. The CDR3 DNA reads as TGTGCCAGTAGTTCCGGGACAGGGAGTGTTTACAATGAGCAGTTCTTC.

This clonotype was recorded at least ten times. This chain uses TRBV12-3 or TRBV12-4 with TRBJ1-5, with 10 bases aligning to TRBD1. Trimming removed 6 bases from V and 2 bases from J; junction bases left unmatched: 7. The CDR3 consists of 16 residues. The CDR3 bases are TGTGCCAGCAGCTTGTCCGGGACAGGGGGCAATCAGCCCCAGCATTTT. It yields the protein CASSLSGTGGNQPQHF.

This clonotype was seen many times. V gene TRBV6-1 combines with J gene TRBJ2-2; D is unclear. Germline V gene lookup returns CDR1 MNHNS and CDR2 SASEGT. The CDR3 loop spans 11 amino acids. Trimming removed 1 base from V and 11 bases from J, with 5 bases in between. The CDR3 nucleotides read TGTGCCAGCAGTGAAGTCTCAGAGCTGTTTTTT. Translating it yields CASSEVSELFF.

The sample holds many counts of this clonotype. The genes are TRBV28 and TRBJ2-6, with D hard to call. CDR1 MDHEN and CDR2 SYDVKM come from the germline V gene. The length of the CDR3 is 21 residues. The V gene lost 9 bases and the J gene lost 0 bases, with 30 bases spanning the gap. Here the CDR3 DNA reads TGTGCCAGTGACTCAGGACGTACATACGCACTACTGAGCTCTGGGGCCAACGTCCTGACTTTC. Amino acid sequence: CASDSGRTYALLSSGANVLTF.

The rearrangement joins TRBV5-1 to TRBJ2-2; 12 nucleotides line up with TRBD1. The length of the CDR3 is 17 residues. Germline-derived CDR1 and CDR2 are SGHRS and YFSETQ. V dropped 1 base and J dropped 4; count of bases not matched to a gene: 5. The CDR3 loop is CASSLRGQGAPTGELFF. The CDR3 DNA follows: TGCGCCAGCAGCTTGAGGGGACAGGGGGCGCCCACCGGGGAGCTGTTTTTT. Filled out from reference TRBV5-1 and TRBJ2-2, the complete variable domain reads KAGVTQTPRYLIKTRGQQVTLSCSPISGHRSVSWYQQTPGQGLQFLFEYFSETQRNKGNFPGRFSGRQFSNSRSEMNVSTLELGDSALYLCASSLRGQGAPTGELFFGEGSRLTVL.

This clonotype showed up many times. This chain links TRBV20-1 with TRBJ1-1, with D possibly TRBD1 on 5 matching bases. Germline CDR1 DFQATT, CDR2 SNEGSKA (reference sequence). The CDR3 is 15 residues long. Trimming cost V 3 bases and J 0 bases, with 14 bases left between them. In nucleotides, the CDR3 is TGCAGTGCTAGGGGTGGGGGACCGCTGAACACTGAAGCTTTCTTT. This translates into CSARGGGPLNTEAFF.

In this sample, this clonotype turned up many times. The chain couples TRBV11-2 to TRBJ2-5; D gene uncertain. CDR3 length: 13 amino acids. Germline V gene data show CDR1 as SGHAT and CDR2 as FQNNGV. V lost 3 bases to trimming and J lost 5 bases, with 10 bases between them. CDR3 amino acids: CASSFSRMETQYF. DNA for the CDR3: TGTGCCAGCAGCTTCTCAAGGATGGAGACCCAGTACTTC. The full variable domain, rest sourced from reference TRBV11-2 and TRBJ2-5, is EAGVAQSPRYKIIEKRQSVAFWCNPISGHATLYWYQQILGQGPKLLIQFQNNGVVDDSQLPKDRFSAERLKGVDSTLKIQPAKLEDSAVYLCASSFSRMETQYFGPGTRLLVL.